The clone carrying this T cell receptor (beta chain) showed up many times. Its antigen is as yet unknown. The sample belongs to a study of CD8 T cells in ankylosing spondylitis. Regarding the study as a whole: CD8+ cells made up the disease-linked clones, which were relatively rare in peripheral blood. Earlier authors reported some of these motif variants in reactive arthritis synovial fluid and blood.

One entry per CDR3 protein results from TCRdb running MiXCR on the 5' RACE reads. The sample consists of about 5,700 distinct CDR3 sequences, 2.1% of them appearing once. Sequencing used blood, either unsorted or a sorted T cell fraction (not recorded which). The source of this sequence is a male donor with ankylosing spondylitis or in good health (not recorded which).

CDR3 sequence reads: CASTTPGREATDTQYF. In DNA, the CDR3 is TGTGCCAGCACTACCCCGGGGCGGGAAGCCACAGATACGCAGTATTTT. This sequence joins TRBV9 and TRBJ2-3, with D possibly TRBD2 on 6 matching bases. From germline, CDR1 is SGDLS and CDR2 YYNGEE. V was trimmed by 6 bases and J by 2 bases, leaving 19 bases between them. The length of the CDR3 is 16 residues. Full variable domain (remainder filled in from reference TRBV9 and TRBJ2-3): DSGVTQTPKHLITATGQRVTLRCSPRSGDLSVYWYQQSLDQGLQFLIQYYNGEERAKGNILERFSAQQFPDLHSELNLSSLELGDSALYFCASTTPGREATDTQYFGPGTRLTVL.